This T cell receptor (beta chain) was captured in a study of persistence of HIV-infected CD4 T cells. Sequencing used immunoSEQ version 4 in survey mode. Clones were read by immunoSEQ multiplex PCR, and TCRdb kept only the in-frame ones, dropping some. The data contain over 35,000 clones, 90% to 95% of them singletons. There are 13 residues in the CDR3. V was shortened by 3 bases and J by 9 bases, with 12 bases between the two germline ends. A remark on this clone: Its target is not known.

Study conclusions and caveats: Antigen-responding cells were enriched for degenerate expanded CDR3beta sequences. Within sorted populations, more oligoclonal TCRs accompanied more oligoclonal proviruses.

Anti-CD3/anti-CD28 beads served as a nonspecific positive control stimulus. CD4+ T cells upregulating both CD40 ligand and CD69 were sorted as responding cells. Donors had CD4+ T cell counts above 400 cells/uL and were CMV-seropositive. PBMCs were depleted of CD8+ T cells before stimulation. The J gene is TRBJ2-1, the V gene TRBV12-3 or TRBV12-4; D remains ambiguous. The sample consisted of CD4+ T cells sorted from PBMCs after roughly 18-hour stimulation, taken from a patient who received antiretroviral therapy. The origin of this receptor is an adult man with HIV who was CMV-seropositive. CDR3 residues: CASSFAGRSEQFF. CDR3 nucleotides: TGTGCCAGCAGTTTCGCCGGTCGGTCTGAGCAGTTCTTC.